The 26 T cell receptor beta chains below come from one sample, sequenced in a study of HIV-infected patients and healthy controls. The repertoire came from unfractionated whole blood and reflected all unsorted peripheral T cells. Alpha and beta constant-region primers primed reverse transcription of 500 to 550 ng RNA. Using multiplexing indices, alpha and beta chain libraries were generated apart by chain-specific third strand synthesis. TCRdb analysed the 5' RACE reads with MiXCR anew, one entry per CDR3 protein. The sample shows some 17,000 distinct CDR3 sequences, around 10% of them seen only once. Sample: blood. The origin of the receptors is an adult in good health.

This clonotype was found many times. CDR3 loop: CASSPWTSGADTQYF. The DNA of the CDR3 is TGTGCCAGCAGCCCCTGGACTAGCGGTGCAGATACGCAGTATTTT. The chain uses TRBV6-2 or TRBV6-3 and TRBJ2-3, with TRBD2 matching 10 bases. The CDR3 extends over 15 amino acids. Germline-derived CDR1 and CDR2 are MNHEY and SVGEGT. After removal of 6 bases from V and 4 bases from J, the junction contained 7 bases not matched to a gene.

This chain uses TRBV30 with TRBJ2-5, with D perhaps matching TRBD1 or TRBD2 (5 bases each). Per the germline V gene, CDR1 is GTSNPN and CDR2 is SVGIG (reference sequence). The CDR3 runs to 15 residues. V lost 3 bases and J lost 4, with 18 bases in between. In DNA, the CDR3 is TGTGCCTGGAGCGTTATTAGGGGTCGGGGAGAGACCCAGTACTTC. It specifies CAWSVIRGRGETQYF.

This clonotype was seen ten or more times. V and J are TRBV7-8 and TRBJ2-5, with D possibly being TRBD2 (6 bases). The length of the CDR3 is 15 residues. Between the trimmed V and J ends, which lost 1 base and 5 bases, there was a span of 14 bases. In germline, CDR1 is SGHVS, CDR2 FQNEAQ. Here the CDR3 reads CASSLGLTAGETQYF. DNA of the CDR3: TGTGCCAGCAGCTTAGGATTGACGGCGGGGGAGACCCAGTACTTC.

This clonotype was counted at least ten times. The chain combines TRBV12-3 or TRBV12-4 with TRBJ1-2; 8 bases match TRBD1. J gave up 8 bases and V 5 bases, and 7 bases lay outside the gene matches. CDR3 length equals 13 residues. This chain's CDR3 is CASSEKDRAGYTF. CDR3 DNA sequence: TGTGCCAGCAGTGAAAAGGACAGGGCGGGCTACACCTTC.

On this clonotype itself: Likely a read error: the CDR3 ends without its conserved phenylalanine or tryptophan. The V call is TRBV14, the J call TRBJ2-7; no clear D. V was pared by 0 bases and J by 2 bases, with 5 bases between. Germline V CDR1 and CDR2: SGHDN, FVKESK. The CDR3 runs to 13 residues. The CDR3 is CASSQDEAYEQYL. CDR3 DNA sequence: TGTGCCAGCAGCCAAGACGAGGCCTACGAGCAGTACTTA.

By its share, this clonotype is medium-sized. The chain carries TRBV27 and TRBJ2-6; D is unresolved. The CDR3 length is 13 residues. CDR1 is MNHEY, CDR2 SMNVEV, per germline (reference sequence). Deletions cut 2 bases from V and 3 bases from J, with 2 bases between. DNA of the CDR3: TGTGCCAGCAGTTTAGGTGGGGCCAACGTCCTGACTTTC. Translation gives CASSLGGANVLTF.

Many counts were recorded for this clonotype. V and J are TRBV3-1 and TRBJ2-3; D may be TRBD2 (5 bases). CDR1 is LGHDT, CDR2 YNNKEL, per germline (reference sequence). V lost 1 base and J 0 bases, leaving 11 bases between the germline ends. This CDR3 is 16 amino acids long. In DNA, the CDR3 is TGTGCCAGCAGCCAAGGGTGGACGGGGAGCACAGATACGCAGTATTTT. Translating gives CASSQGWTGSTDTQYF.

The sample holds many counts of this clonotype. The chain couples TRBV6-1 to TRBJ1-1, with D perhaps matching TRBD1 (5 bases). V was cut by 1 base and J by 4 bases, with 16 bases left in between. CDR1 and CDR2 (germline): MNHNS, SASEGT. CDR3 size: 16 residues. The CDR3: CASSEVVRGVGTEAFF. The CDR3 region has the DNA TGTGCCAGCAGTGAAGTGGTTAGGGGCGTCGGCACTGAAGCTTTCTTT.

The V gene is TRBV10-3, the J gene TRBJ2-3; 8 bases map to TRBD2. V lost 0 bases to trimming and J lost 3 bases; unmatched junction nucleotides: 5. In germline, CDR1 is ENHRY, CDR2 SYGVKD. CDR3 length: 16 residues. The CDR3 nucleotides read TGTGCCATCAGTGAGTCGACGCAGCGGGAGACAGATACGCAGTATTTT. Residues: CAISESTQRETDTQYF.

This clonotype was counted at least ten times. V usage is TRBV4-1 and J usage is TRBJ1-5; D gene ambiguous. The germline V gene encodes CDR1 MGHRA and CDR2 YSYEKL. Trimming cost V 0 bases and J 5 bases, with 17 bases left between them. The CDR3 length is 17 residues. CDR3 in amino acids: CASSQDSSDTRDQPQHF. Written as DNA, the CDR3 is TGCGCCAGCAGCCAAGATAGCAGTGACACCCGTGATCAGCCCCAGCATTTT.

This chain joins TRBV6-5 and TRBJ1-3, with D hard to call. The CDR3 extends over 15 amino acids. Germline V gene data show CDR1 as MNHEY and CDR2 as SVGAGI. V was trimmed by 0 bases and J by 0 bases, leaving 6 bases between them. DNA for the CDR3: TGTGCCAGCAGTTACTCACCCGACTCTGGAAACACCATATATTTT. This sequence encodes CASSYSPDSGNTIYF.

In this sample, this clonotype is medium-sized (0.01 to 0.1%). The chain employs TRBV6-2 or TRBV6-3 and TRBJ2-5, with a tentative D call TRBD2 (6 bases). The germline CDR1 and CDR2 sequences are MNHEY and SVGEGT. The V end was cut by 6 bases, the J end by 4 bases, with 9 bases between. The CDR3 contains 12 residues. CDR3 sequence: CASSKTRETQYF. The CDR3 DNA reads as TGTGCCAGCAGCAAGACTAGAGAGACCCAGTACTTC.

This clonotype has at least ten counts. The gene calls are TRBV5-1 and TRBJ1-1, with D unresolved. V was clipped by 1 base and J by 5 bases, with 6 bases between them. Germline V gene sequence: CDR1 SGHRS, CDR2 YFSETQ. The length of the CDR3 is 12 residues. The CDR3 loop is CASSLSGTEAFF. The CDR3 DNA follows: TGCGCCAGCAGCTTGTCTGGGACTGAAGCTTTCTTT.

This clonotype was seen repeatedly, ten times or more. The J gene is TRBJ2-3, the V gene TRBV10-1; the D gene could be TRBD1 or TRBD2 (6 bases each). CDR3 length: 16 amino acids. Deletions cut 6 bases from V and 11 bases from J, with 27 bases between. Germline CDR1 and CDR2: WNHNN and SYGVQD (reference sequence). The CDR3: CASSPGARGGSYGQYF. The CDR3, as DNA: TGCGCCAGCAGCCCAGGGGCTCGTGGGGGGAGCTACGGGCAGTATTTT.

This clonotype has at least ten counts. The chain carries TRBV11-1 and TRBJ2-1; the D gene is possibly TRBD1 (5 bases). The V gene's germline CDR1 is SGHAT and CDR2 FQDESV (reference sequence). The CDR3 consists of 14 residues. Trimming left V 3 bases short and J 5 bases short, with 11 bases between. The CDR3 DNA reads TGTGCCAGCAGCTTCAGGGCCCACGACAATGAGCAGTTCTTC. As protein: CASSFRAHDNEQFF.

V and J are TRBV4-1 and TRBJ2-1; TRBD2 matches at 9 bases. With 0 bases clipped from V and 4 bases from J, the junction kept 7 bases outside the gene matches. This CDR3 region has 17 residues. CDR1 is MGHRA and CDR2 is YSYEKL in the germline V gene. The CDR3 protein is CASSQEGASGAYNEQFF. DNA for the CDR3: TGCGCCAGCAGCCAAGAGGGCGCTAGCGGGGCATACAATGAGCAGTTCTTC.

Ten or more counts support this clonotype. The V call is TRBV29-1, the J call TRBJ1-3; D is ambiguous. V shed 7 bases and J shed 0 bases, with 7 bases lying between them. The CDR3 spans 12 residues. CDR1 SQVTM and CDR2 ANQGSEA come from the germline V gene. CDR3 nucleotide sequence: TGCAGCGCTGACGGCTCTGGAAACACCATATATTTT. Protein: CSADGSGNTIYF.

At least ten counts were recorded for this clonotype. The J gene is TRBJ1-3, the V gene TRBV30; D is uncertain. Looked up from germline, CDR1 is GTSNPN and CDR2 is SVGIG (reference sequence). The CDR3 runs 13 residues. The ends were cut back, 2 bases at V and 3 bases at J, with 8 bases in the middle. The CDR3 sequence: CAWSIGNGNTIYF. The DNA of the CDR3 is TGTGCCTGGAGTATAGGGAATGGAAACACCATATATTTT.

By sample fraction, this clonotype is medium-sized. V is TRBV7-2 and J is TRBJ2-5; D may correspond to TRBD1 or TRBD2 (5 bases each). Trimming took off 5 bases at V and 2 bases at J, with 15 bases between the two ends. The CDR3 length is 15 residues. Germline CDR1 and CDR2: SGHTA and FQGNSA. The DNA of the CDR3 is TGTGCCAGCAGCATCGGGACCCCCCGGCAAGAGACCCAGTACTTC. This encodes CASSIGTPRQETQYF.

V and J are TRBV6-6 and TRBJ2-1; 11 bases are a match to TRBD2. The V and J ends lost 0 bases and 7 bases, in that order; junction bases with no gene match: 5. The CDR3 length is 16 residues. Per germline, CDR1 MNHNY and CDR2 SVGAGI (reference sequence). The CDR3 DNA reads as TGTGCCAGCAGTTACTCAACTAGCGGGAGTCTGAATGAGCAGTTCTTC. This sequence encodes CASSYSTSGSLNEQFF.

This clonotype was seen many times. The CDR3 bases are TGTGCCAGTAAGCCACTAGCGGGAGGGTCCTACAATGAGCAGTTCTTC. Translating it yields CASKPLAGGSYNEQFF. The chain links TRBV19 to TRBJ2-1; 13 bases are a match to TRBD2. Germline V gene data show CDR1 as LNHDA and CDR2 as SQIVND (reference sequence). The CDR3 covers 16 residues. V was clipped by 7 bases and J by 1 base; unmatched bases: 4.

This clonotype was picked up a small number of times. The rearrangement uses TRBV10-2 and TRBJ2-1; TRBD2 agrees at 8 bases. The CDR3 contains 14 residues. The germline V gene encodes CDR1 WSHSY and CDR2 SAAADI. V gave up 4 bases and J gave up 7 bases; unmatched junction bases: 6. Here the CDR3 DNA reads TGCGCCAGCAGTGTCCGGACTAGCCGAAATGAGCAGTTCTTC. It encodes CASSVRTSRNEQFF.

The chain carries TRBV25-1 and TRBJ1-2; 7 bases map to TRBD1. Germline V gives CDR1 MGHDK, CDR2 SYGVNS. The CDR3 totals 15 residues. Trimming took 3 bases from V and 0 from J; bases not matched to a gene: 4. The CDR3 sequence: CASSEGTATNYGYTF. The CDR3 DNA sequence: TGTGCCAGCAGTGAGGGGACAGCCACTAACTATGGCTACACCTTC.

By sample share, this clonotype is medium-sized (0.01 to 0.1%). The chain joins TRBV7-2 to TRBJ2-1; 11 nucleotides match TRBD2. The J segment lost 7 bases and the V segment lost 1 base, leaving 9 bases of the junction unmatched. Germline V lookup: CDR1 SGHTA, CDR2 FQGNSA. The CDR3 spans 17 residues. The CDR3 loop is CASSLDQALAGGNEQFF. In DNA form, the CDR3 reads TGTGCCAGCAGCTTAGATCAAGCTCTAGCGGGAGGAAATGAGCAGTTCTTC.

This clonotype has a count of ten or more. J is TRBJ2-7 and V is TRBV7-2; D possibly corresponds to TRBD1 (5 bases). Germline V gene lookup returns CDR1 SGHTA and CDR2 FQGNSA. Trimming removed 7 bases at V and 2 bases at J, with 12 bases between. The CDR3 covers 13 residues. The CDR3 spells CASTEGATYEQYF. CDR3 sequence (DNA): TGTGCCAGCACCGAAGGGGCTACCTACGAGCAGTACTTC.

By its share, this clonotype is medium-sized. V usage is TRBV6-5 and J usage is TRBJ2-1, with 12 bases identical to TRBD2. The V gene end was trimmed by 6 bases and the J gene end by 0 bases; junction bases not matched to a gene: 0. Per the germline V gene, CDR1 is MNHEY and CDR2 is SVGAGI. CDR3 length: 15 amino acids. The CDR3 DNA reads TGTGCCAGCAGGACTAGCGGGAGCTCCTACAATGAGCAGTTCTTC. It encodes CASRTSGSSYNEQFF.